This record looks at one TCR beta chain sequence and its context. As yet, its antigen is unknown. V gave up 1 base and J gave up 5 bases, with 18 bases separating them. This CDR3 region has 16 residues. Per the germline V gene, CDR1 is LGHNA and CDR2 is YSLEER. This specimen comes from a study of CD8 T cells in Susac syndrome. Background on the study: Active disease was present in over 5 of the sequenced Susac syndrome patients, whereas 8 or 9 of them were in remission. Patients with Susac syndrome were therapy-naive, on corticosteroids, or on intravenous immunoglobulin alone at blood draw.

TEMRA cells were enriched by FACS, and CD4+ and CD8+ T cells were negatively isolated. Random hexamers were used to reverse transcribe the RNA input (about 0.5 to 1 ug). Using its own MiXCR run on the immunoSEQ multiplex PCR reads, TCRdb lists one record per CDR3 protein. The data show more than 95,000 distinct CDR3 sequences, more than 90% seen once. General observations from the study: Across the total CD8+ repertoires, fewer than 20 Susac-specific public clones were detected, and across the CD8+ TEMRA repertoires, roughly five such clones were detected.

The clonotype originates from a human donor with Susac syndrome. Sample: CD8+ T cells from PBMCs. The chain links TRBV4-3 to TRBJ2-7, with a possible D match to TRBD2 (5 bases). The CDR3 nucleotides read TGCGCCAGCAGCCAAGCCTTCACGGGAAACTTCGACGAGCAGTACTTC. Encoded protein: CASSQAFTGNFDEQYF.